These 2 T cell receptor beta chains were sequenced from one sample in a study of CD8 T cells in Susac syndrome. With random hexamers, reverse transcription was performed on about 0.45 to 1 ug of RNA. TCRdb redid the calling of the immunoSEQ multiplex PCR reads with MiXCR, one entry per CDR3 protein. The top ten hold about 0.063% of the sample, which has 300,000 to 350,000 distinct CDR3 sequences, around 90% seen once. Sequenced material: CD4+ T cells from PBMCs. These receptors were collected from a human donor with multiple sclerosis.

The rearrangement joins TRBV28 to TRBJ1-2; the D gene is possibly TRBD1 (6 bases). The CDR3 is made up of 13 amino acids. Trimming cost V 7 bases and J 10 bases, with 19 bases left between them. Looked up from germline, CDR1 is MDHEN and CDR2 is SYDVKM. Here the CDR3 DNA reads TGTGCCAGCATCACAATTCCAAGGGGGGCCTACACCTTC. Protein product: CASITIPRGAYTF.

The chain joins TRBV6-5 to TRBJ1-1; no reliable D call. Deletions cut 0 bases from V and 3 bases from J, with 11 bases between. Germline CDR1 reads MNHEY; CDR2 reads SVGAGI. This CDR3 contains 15 residues. The CDR3 here is CASSYSLTVDTEAFF. The CDR3 region has the DNA TGTGCCAGCAGTTACTCGCTGACCGTGGACACTGAAGCTTTCTTT.